Included here is one T cell receptor beta chain sequence, with context. Its antigen is as yet unknown. The CDR3 consists of 16 residues. Trimming stripped 3 bases from V and 2 bases from J, with 17 bases between. The sample comes from a study of T-cell memory formation after mild COVID-19. Study summary: The two donors had largely donor-specific TCR clusters.

Whole-study results and caveats: Chiefly within CM and EM were the contracting CD4+ clones; CD8+ ones were within EMRA. SARS-CoV-2 specificity of second-wave clones peaking day 37 was unconfirmed.

TCRdb reprocessed the 5' RACE reads with MiXCR, giving one entry per CDR3 protein. Of hundreds of thousands of distinct CDR3 sequences in the sample, roughly 20% were seen once. Sequenced: PBMCs or a T cell subset sorted from them (not recorded which). The rearrangement links TRBV12-3 or TRBV12-4 to TRBJ2-7, with D possibly TRBD1 on 5 matching bases. This sequence was found in an adult woman who had mild COVID-19 (a few samples of this study predate the infection). Cell type and time point are not known. The CDR3 is CASSFHWGGAPYEQYF. DNA for the CDR3: TGTGCCAGCAGTTTTCATTGGGGTGGGGCTCCCTACGAGCAGTACTTC.